The 31 T cell receptor beta chains presented below share a single source sample, sequenced in a study of cytomegalovirus exposure and HLA in healthy donors (dated by TCRdb to 2017 to 2019). Library preparation used the immunoSEQ multiplex PCR assay. For the multiplex PCR, a mixture combining 60 forward primers for TCR Vbeta segments and 13 reverse primers for TCR Jbeta segments was used. Here the immuneACCESS table is served through TCRdb, limited to in-frame sequences with V and J called. Missing clones are a known gap in these copies; in checked studies unresolved V genes cover under half, and the rest lacks a known reason. Within this sample are more than 100,000 clones, with 75% to 80% of them counted one time only. The ten biggest clones cover approximately 0.99% of the sample. Sequencing was performed on PBMCs. Receptor source: a male donor in good health and CMV-seronegative.

Concerning this clone: Other DNA sequences of this sample code for an identical CDR3. This chain uses TRBV19 with TRBJ2-3, with 13 positions matching TRBD2. Trimming at V came to 5 bases and at J to 5 bases, leaving 7 bases not matched to a gene. Per germline, CDR1 LNHDA and CDR2 SQIVND (reference sequence). The CDR3 sequence is 16 residues long. CDR3 protein: CASSRTSGGAGDTQYF. CDR3 DNA sequence: TGTGCCAGTAGTCGTACTAGCGGGGGGGCCGGAGATACGCAGTATTTT.

This rearrangement joins TRBV6-5 to TRBJ2-2; D is uncertain. The CDR3 runs to 16 residues. Germline V CDR1 and CDR2: MNHEY, SVGAGI. Trimming cost V 2 bases and J 4 bases, with 14 bases left between them. The CDR3 DNA follows: TGTGCCAGCAGTTACCTTAGCCCGGGTGGCACCGGGGAGCTGTTTTTT. It specifies CASSYLSPGGTGELFF.

DNA of the CDR3: TGTGCCAGCCTTGGACAGACTAACTATGGCTACACCTTC. This encodes CASLGQTNYGYTF. The J gene is TRBJ1-2, the V gene TRBV6-5, with TRBD1 as a possible D gene (6 bases). CDR3 length equals 13 residues. CDR1 MNHEY and CDR2 SVGAGI come from the germline V gene. Trimming shortened V by 8 bases and J by 0 bases, and 10 bases separated the two germline ends.

The chain carries TRBV5-4 and TRBJ1-2; maybe TRBD1 (6 bases). CDR1 and CDR2 from the germline V gene are SGHNT and YYREEE (reference sequence). The V and J ends lost 2 bases and 2 bases respectively, with 16 bases between them. This CDR3 contains 16 residues. The CDR3 DNA follows: TGTGCCAGCAGCTTATCGGACAGAGGTGGGAACTATGGCTACACCTTC. Protein: CASSLSDRGGNYGYTF.

The chain carries TRBV2 and TRBJ2-2, with a tentative D call TRBD1 (5 bases). Germline values: CDR1 SNHLY, CDR2 FYNNEI. The CDR3 loop spans 12 amino acids. Deletions cut 7 bases from V and 5 bases from J, with 8 bases between. The CDR3 loop is CASNRRTGELFF. CDR3 in DNA: TGTGCCAGCAACAGGCGTACCGGGGAGCTGTTTTTT.

The chain is built from TRBV14 and TRBJ2-3, with TRBD2 matching over 7 bases. The junction had 7 bases not matched to a gene; V was cut back by 0 bases and J by 4 bases. Germline lookup yields CDR1 SGHDN and CDR2 FVKESK. The CDR3 runs 16 residues. CDR3 protein: CASSQDLLAGADTQYF. CDR3 DNA: TGTGCCAGCAGCCAAGATCTGCTCGCGGGGGCAGATACGCAGTATTTT.

This chain joins TRBV5-1 and TRBJ2-1; no definite D call. V lost 3 bases and J 7 bases, leaving 5 bases between the germline ends. Germline V gene lookup returns CDR1 SGHRS and CDR2 YFSETQ. The CDR3 totals 11 residues. CDR3 in amino acids: CASSYSNEQFF. CDR3 DNA: TGCGCCAGCAGCTACAGTAATGAGCAGTTCTTC.

The rearrangement uses TRBV7-3 and TRBJ2-2, with D unresolved. Germline CDR1 reads SGHTA; CDR2 reads FQGTGA. The CDR3 loop spans 12 amino acids. V dropped 6 bases and J dropped 2 bases, with 4 bases sitting between them. The CDR3 protein is CASSINTGELFF. Here the CDR3 DNA reads TGTGCCAGCAGTATAAACACCGGGGAGCTGTTTTTT. Using reference TRBV7-3 and TRBJ2-2 for the parts outside the CDR3, the full variable domain is GAGVSQTPSNKVTEKGKYVELRCDPISGHTALYWYRQSLGQGPEFLIYFQGTGAADDSGLPNDRFFAVRPEGSVSTLKIQRTERGDSAVYLCASSINTGELFFGEGSRLTVL.

V is TRBV5-4 and J is TRBJ1-2; 7 bases fit TRBD1. The CDR3 is 15 residues long. From germline, CDR1 is SGHNT and CDR2 YYREEE (reference sequence). J was trimmed by 6 bases and V by 2 bases; bases with no gene match: 10. CDR3 in DNA: TGTGCCAGCAGCTTACGACAGGGTCAACCGAATGGCTACACCTTC. Translating gives CASSLRQGQPNGYTF.

The CDR3 sequence is CASSRRQGSGEKLFF. DNA for the CDR3: TGTGCCAGCAGCCGGAGACAGGGGTCCGGTGAAAAACTGTTTTTT. V gene TRBV13 combines with J gene TRBJ1-4, with 8 bases lining up with TRBD1. V lost 5 bases, J lost 7 bases, and 9 bases stayed unmatched. The germline gives CDR1 PRHDT, CDR2 FYEKMQ (reference sequence). This CDR3 spans 15 amino acids.

The chain employs TRBV2 and TRBJ2-3; D remains unclear. The V end lost 6 bases, the J end lost 4 bases, and 8 bases lay between the germline ends. This CDR3 comprises 12 residues. In germline, CDR1 is SNHLY, CDR2 FYNNEI. CDR3 in amino acids: CASRPEPDTQYF. CDR3 nucleotides: TGTGCCAGCAGGCCCGAGCCAGATACGCAGTATTTT.

By share, this clone ranks as medium-sized. The rearrangement uses TRBV6-1 and TRBJ2-7, with TRBD2 matching over 8 bases. This CDR3 has 14 amino acids. V trimming: 6 bases; J trimming: 0 bases; junction bases outside the gene matches: 4. Germline CDR1 MNHNS, CDR2 SASEGT. For the CDR3, the DNA is TGTGCCAGCAGCGGGAGGGGTAGCTCCTACGAGCAGTACTTC. Its translation is CASSGRGSSYEQYF.

V and J are TRBV7-3 and TRBJ2-2, with D possibly being TRBD1 (6 bases). Germline CDR1 and CDR2: SGHTA and FQGTGA. The V end lost 2 bases, the J end lost 0 bases, and 10 bases lay between the germline ends. This CDR3 region has 16 residues. The CDR3 reads CASSLGGVANTGELFF. DNA of the CDR3: TGTGCCAGCAGCTTAGGGGGCGTCGCGAACACCGGGGAGCTGTTTTTT.

This sequence joins TRBV2 and TRBJ2-2, with 10 bases aligning to TRBD1. V was clipped by 6 bases and J by 3 bases; unmatched bases: 1. The germline V gene has CDR1 SNHLY and CDR2 FYNNEI. The CDR3 consists of 14 residues. CDR3 residues: CASRGQGYTGELFF. CDR3 DNA sequence: TGTGCCAGCAGGGGACAGGGGTACACCGGGGAGCTGTTTTTT.

Remarks on this clone: An end of the junction does not agree with germline; a read error may underlie this. The chain links TRBV7-9 to TRBJ1-2, with D hard to call. The CDR3 is 12 residues long. Germline values: CDR1 SEHNR, CDR2 FQNEAQ (reference sequence). For the CDR3, the DNA is TGTTCCAGCAGCTTAGTGAGGGATGGCTACACCTTC. It codes for CSSSLVRDGYTF.

This clone is a singleton in its sample. V is TRBV9 and J is TRBJ1-6; 9 nucleotides align to TRBD1. Trimming removed 4 bases from V and 9 bases from J; junction bases left unmatched: 8. From germline, CDR1 is SGDLS and CDR2 YYNGEE. This CDR3 spans 15 amino acids. Written as DNA, the CDR3 is TGTGCCAGCAGCCCGACAGGGGGTTTGGGTTCACCCCTCCACTTT. Protein product: CASSPTGGLGSPLHF.

The chain combines TRBV10-1 with TRBJ1-2; 11 bases fit TRBD1. The CDR3 runs to 14 residues. Germline trimming cut 8 bases from V and 8 bases from J; bases unmatched to any gene: 10. The germline V gene encodes CDR1 WNHNN and CDR2 SYGVQD (reference sequence). As DNA, the CDR3 is TGCGCCAGCGCCTCCGGGACAGGGGGATGGGGCTACACCTTC. Its translation is CASASGTGGWGYTF.

A single count supports this clone. The V call is TRBV12-1, the J call TRBJ1-3; TRBD1 is taken as the D call from the table, unchecked against the DNA. TRBV12-1 is listed as a pseudogene. The CDR3 covers 16 residues. The CDR3: CASSYYRVSSGNTIYF. DNA for the CDR3: TGTGCCAGCAGCTATTACAGGGTTAGCTCTGGAAACACCATATATTTT.

This clone was seen just once. The V gene is TRBV9, the J gene TRBJ2-7; 8 bases map to TRBD2. J was trimmed by 2 bases and V by 0 bases; bases with no gene match: 7. Per the germline V gene, CDR1 is SGDLS and CDR2 is YYNGEE. The CDR3 has 16 residues. CDR3 protein: CASSVGSGDVTYEQYF. DNA of the CDR3: TGTGCCAGCAGCGTAGGTAGCGGGGACGTGACCTACGAGCAGTACTTC.

The chain uses TRBV7-2 and TRBJ2-3; D possibly corresponds to TRBD2 (7 bases). The V end was cut by 5 bases, the J end by 1 base, with 16 bases between. This CDR3 is 16 amino acids long. The germline V gene encodes CDR1 SGHTA and CDR2 FQGNSA. The CDR3 here is CASSHRRGAGTDTQYF. CDR3 in DNA: TGTGCCAGCAGCCACCGTCGGGGGGCAGGCACAGATACGCAGTATTTT.

V gene TRBV9 combines with J gene TRBJ1-2; 9 bases align to TRBD1. Trimming at V came to 9 bases and at J to 8 bases, leaving 17 bases not matched to a gene. The germline V gene has CDR1 SGDLS and CDR2 YYNGEE. The CDR3 runs 15 residues. CDR3 amino acids: CAIPPPGQGGIGYTF. DNA for the CDR3: TGTGCCATTCCACCTCCGGGACAGGGAGGGATAGGCTACACCTTC. The full variable domain, its missing parts supplied by reference TRBV9 and TRBJ1-2, is DSGVTQTPKHLITATGQRVTLRCSPRSGDLSVYWYQQSLDQGLQFLIQYYNGEERAKGNILERFSAQQFPDLHSELNLSSLELGDSALYFCAIPPPGQGGIGYTFGSGTRLTVV.

The chain carries TRBV11-3 and TRBJ1-6, with TRBD1 matching 9 bases. Germline-derived CDR1 and CDR2 are SGHNT and YENEEA. The CDR3 is made up of 15 amino acids. J gave up 11 bases and V 0 bases, and 5 bases lay outside the gene matches. This chain's CDR3 is CASSLDPTGGTPLHF. In nucleotides, the CDR3 is TGTGCCAGCAGCTTAGATCCGACAGGGGGGACACCCCTCCACTTT.

The chain joins TRBV19 to TRBJ2-2; the match to TRBD2 covers 11 bases. The germline gives CDR1 LNHDA, CDR2 SQIVND (reference sequence). V shed 9 bases, J shed 4 bases, and the junction held 19 bases outside the gene matches. There are 19 residues in the CDR3. The CDR3 reads CASDNSGMLAGGRTGELFF. DNA for the CDR3: TGTGCCAGCGACAATAGTGGGATGCTAGCGGGGGGACGCACCGGGGAGCTGTTTTTT. Looking up the rest from reference TRBV19 and TRBJ2-2 gives the full variable domain: DGGITQSPKYLFRKEGQNVTLSCEQNLNHDAMYWYRQDPGQGLRLIYYSQIVNDFQKGDIAEGYSVSREKKESFPLTVTSAQKNPTAFYLCASDNSGMLAGGRTGELFFGEGSRLTVL.

This chain links TRBV4-3 with TRBJ2-3, with 7 bases fitting TRBD2. The germline gives CDR1 LGHNA, CDR2 YSLEER. J gave up 6 bases and V 0 bases, and 15 bases lay outside the gene matches. The CDR3 has 18 residues. The CDR3 protein is CASSQEFPGGSPGDTQYF. As DNA, the CDR3 is TGCGCCAGCAGCCAAGAATTTCCGGGGGGTTCTCCCGGGGATACGCAGTATTTT.

Written as DNA, the CDR3 is TGCGCCAGCAGCTTGGGGTTACTAGCGGGGGCCCCCACAGATACGCAGTATTTT. It yields the protein CASSLGLLAGAPTDTQYF. The chain couples TRBV5-1 to TRBJ2-3; 11 bases are shared with TRBD2. Germline loops: CDR1 SGHRS, CDR2 YFSETQ. V lost 0 bases, J lost 2 bases, and 8 bases stayed unmatched. The CDR3 totals 18 residues.

The V call is TRBV19, the J call TRBJ2-7, with TRBD1 identical over 11 bases. Germline CDR1 reads LNHDA; CDR2 reads SQIVND (reference sequence). The CDR3 contains 16 residues. Germline trimming cut 3 bases from V and 6 bases from J; bases unmatched to any gene: 10. In DNA form, the CDR3 reads TGTGCCAGTAGTATGATTCGCGGGACAGGGGGGGCCGAGCAGTACTTC. Translated: CASSMIRGTGGAEQYF.

V gene TRBV5-1 combines with J gene TRBJ2-6; 7 bases align to TRBD1. Germline V gives CDR1 SGHRS, CDR2 YFSETQ. The CDR3 is made up of 17 amino acids. V was clipped by 0 bases and J by 0 bases; unmatched bases: 3. The CDR3 bases are TGCGCCAGCAGCTTGGTCGGACAGGTCTCTGGGGCCAACGTCCTGACTTTC. Amino acid sequence: CASSLVGQVSGANVLTF.

V gene TRBV10-1 combines with J gene TRBJ2-2, with D possibly matching TRBD1 (6 bases). The germline gives CDR1 WNHNN, CDR2 SYGVQD (reference sequence). The CDR3 has 14 residues. The CDR3 nucleotides read TGCGCTTTAGGCAGTGCAGGGGCGGTCGGGGAGCTGTTTTTT. It specifies CALGSAGAVGELFF.

The chain carries TRBV2 and TRBJ2-2, with TRBD1 as a possible D gene (6 bases). CDR3 length: 15 residues. The germline V gene has CDR1 SNHLY and CDR2 FYNNEI. Trimming removed 7 bases at V and 4 bases at J, with 16 bases between. The CDR3: CASNFQGHGTGELFF. CDR3 DNA: TGTGCCAGCAATTTTCAGGGGCACGGCACCGGGGAGCTGTTTTTT.

The rearrangement links TRBV9 to TRBJ1-1, with 9 bases lining up with TRBD1. Germline V gene lookup returns CDR1 SGDLS and CDR2 YYNGEE. V was clipped by 3 bases and J by 5 bases; unmatched bases: 5. The CDR3 is 14 amino acids. The CDR3 DNA is TGTGCCAGCAGCGCCGGGACAGGGAGAACTGAAGCTTTCTTT. Translating it yields CASSAGTGRTEAFF. Complete variable domain (other parts from reference TRBV9 and TRBJ1-1): DSGVTQTPKHLITATGQRVTLRCSPRSGDLSVYWYQQSLDQGLQFLIQYYNGEERAKGNILERFSAQQFPDLHSELNLSSLELGDSALYFCASSAGTGRTEAFFGQGTRLTVV.

The chain links TRBV4-1 to TRBJ1-4, with a possible D match to TRBD1 (6 bases). Germline V gene data show CDR1 as MGHRA and CDR2 as YSYEKL. Trimming took 1 base from V and 6 from J, leaving 12 bases between them. The CDR3 totals 15 residues. CDR3 protein: CASSQGSGGHEKLFF. CDR3 nucleotides: TGCGCCAGCAGCCAAGGGAGCGGGGGGCATGAAAAACTGTTTTTT.